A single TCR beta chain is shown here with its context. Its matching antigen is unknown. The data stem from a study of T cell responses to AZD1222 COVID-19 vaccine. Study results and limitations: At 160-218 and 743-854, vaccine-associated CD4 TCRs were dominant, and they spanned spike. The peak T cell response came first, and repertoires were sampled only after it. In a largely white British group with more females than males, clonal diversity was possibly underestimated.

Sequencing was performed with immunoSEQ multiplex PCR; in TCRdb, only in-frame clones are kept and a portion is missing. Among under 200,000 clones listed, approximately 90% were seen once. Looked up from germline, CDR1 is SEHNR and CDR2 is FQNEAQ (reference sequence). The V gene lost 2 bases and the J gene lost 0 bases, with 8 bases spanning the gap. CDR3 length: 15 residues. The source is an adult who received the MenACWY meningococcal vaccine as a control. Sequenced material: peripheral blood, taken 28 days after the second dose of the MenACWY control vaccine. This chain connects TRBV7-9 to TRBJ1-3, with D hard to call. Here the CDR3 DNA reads TGTGCCAGCAGCTTAACGGACGGCTCTGGAAACACCATATATTTT. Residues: CASSLTDGSGNTIYF.